These 28 T cell receptor beta chains originate from one sample sequenced in a study of post-analysis software for immune sequencing data (dated by TCRdb to 2013 to 2016). Interpreted using the paper, the time point label stands for: second blood draw from one MS patient after hematopoietic stem cell transplantation. Preparation of the library involved PCR. This sample was sequenced with an Illumina HiSeq 2500. Unique molecular identifiers were incorporated into TCR beta cDNA libraries to reduce PCR and sequencing biases. In TCRdb, the public reads were trimmed at Q25 with fastp and aligned with MiXCR, with productive beta chains retained. Rows matching on CDR3 protein sequence are summarized as one entry with the most common DNA and genes. This sample comprises around 150,000 distinct CDR3 sequences, under 40% of them detected only once. Of the sample, roughly 28% is held by the ten largest clones.

The input for sequencing was blood, taken after autologous hematopoietic stem cell transplantation. Every receptor here comes from a girl aged 5-17 years with multiple sclerosis. Donor details come from another sample of the same person, matched by shared clones.

This clonotype was observed a few times. J is TRBJ2-3 and V is TRBV7-2; 14 bases are a match to TRBD2. J lost 3 bases, V lost 6 bases, and 5 bases had no gene match. Germline V gene data show CDR1 as SGHTA and CDR2 as FQGNSA. The CDR3 extends over 16 amino acids. In DNA form, the CDR3 reads TGTGCCAGCAGACAGGGACTAGCGGGAGTAACAGATACGCAGTATTTT. Its protein is CASRQGLAGVTDTQYF.

This clonotype was seen more than once but under ten times. The chain carries TRBV29-1 and TRBJ1-2; tentative D call: TRBD1 (5 bases). V lost 4 bases, J lost 5 bases, and 17 bases lay in between. The germline V gene has CDR1 SQVTM and CDR2 ANQGSEA. The CDR3 sequence is 14 residues long. The CDR3 here is CSVGEGNSWYGYTF. The CDR3 nucleotides are TGCAGCGTTGGAGAGGGGAACAGCTGGTATGGCTACACCTTC. The full variable domain, with the rest looked up from reference TRBV29-1 and TRBJ1-2, is SAVISQKPSRDICQRGTSLTIQCQVDSQVTMMFWYRQQPGQSLTLIATANQGSEATYESGFVIDKFPISRPNLTFSTLTVSNMSPEDSSIYLCSVGEGNSWYGYTFGSGTRLTVV.

In its sample, this clonotype was seen a few times. CDR3 sequence reads: CSAQETPSQLFF. The CDR3 coding sequence is TGCAGTGCCCAAGAAACACCTAGTCAACTGTTTTTT. This chain connects TRBV20-1 to TRBJ1-4, with D unclear. The germline gives CDR1 DFQATT, CDR2 SNEGSKA (reference sequence). Trimming shortened V by 6 bases and J by 12 bases, and 17 bases separated the two germline ends. The CDR3 consists of 12 residues.

This clonotype was found a few times. The chain links TRBV29-1 to TRBJ2-3; D could derive from TRBD1 or TRBD2 (7 bases each). The CDR3 covers 14 residues. CDR1 SQVTM and CDR2 ANQGSEA come from the germline V gene. Trimming removed 7 bases at V and 8 bases at J, with 22 bases between. The CDR3 protein is CSGQVLTGRGTQYF. CDR3 bases: TGCAGCGGACAGGTGCTGACAGGGAGGGGTACGCAGTATTTT.

This clonotype was detected only a few times. The chain links TRBV30 to TRBJ2-1; D remains ambiguous. This CDR3 is built from 11 residues. Germline V gene data show CDR1 as GTSNPN and CDR2 as SVGIG (reference sequence). The V gene lost 0 bases and the J gene lost 10 bases, with 7 bases spanning the gap. CDR3 in amino acids: CAWSVLAEQFF. Here the CDR3 DNA reads TGTGCCTGGAGTGTTTTGGCGGAGCAGTTCTTC.

The chain is built from TRBV12-5 and TRBJ1-4, with 7 bases identical to TRBD1. Germline V gene lookup returns CDR1 LGHNT and CDR2 FRNRAP. The ends lost 1 base at V and 12 bases at J; junction bases unmatched: 8. CDR3 length: 14 residues. The CDR3 protein is CASGLDWARGELFF. DNA for the CDR3: TGTGCTAGTGGTTTGGACTGGGCCAGGGGGGAACTGTTTTTT.

The chain carries TRBV2 and TRBJ1-4; unclear D gene. In germline, CDR1 is SNHLY, CDR2 FYNNEI. V lost 6 bases to trimming and J lost 4 bases, with 15 bases between them. The CDR3 is 15 residues long. CDR3 region: CASSRSYTLNEKLFF. Written as DNA, the CDR3 is TGTGCCAGCAGCCGCTCATACACCCTTAATGAAAAACTGTTTTTT.

The gene calls are TRBV9 and TRBJ2-3, with D perhaps assigned TRBD1 or TRBD2 (5 bases each). The ends were cut back, 2 bases at V and 2 bases at J, with 12 bases in the middle. The CDR3 length is 15 residues. Germline V gene data show CDR1 as SGDLS and CDR2 as YYNGEE. The DNA of the CDR3 is TGTGCCAGCAGCGTTCAGGGACGGAACACAGATACGCAGTATTTT. It translates to CASSVQGRNTDTQYF.

V usage is TRBV27 and J usage is TRBJ2-7; 7 positions agree with TRBD2. V shed 3 bases, J shed 3 bases, and the junction held 8 bases outside the gene matches. The CDR3 has 15 residues. The germline V gene encodes CDR1 MNHEY and CDR2 SMNVEV (reference sequence). The CDR3 is CASSFRGVLGYEQYF. In DNA, the CDR3 is TGTGCCAGCAGTTTTCGGGGGGTATTGGGCTACGAGCAGTACTTC.

There are many counts of this clonotype. The chain employs TRBV29-1 and TRBJ1-2, with D possibly matching TRBD1 (5 bases). Germline V lookup: CDR1 SQVTM, CDR2 ANQGSEA. V lost 4 bases and J 7 bases, leaving 16 bases between the germline ends. The length of the CDR3 is 13 residues. The CDR3 DNA sequence: TGCAGCGTTGGAGGTCACAGTGGGGCTGGCTACACCTTC. Translating gives CSVGGHSGAGYTF.

J is TRBJ2-3 and V is TRBV24-1; TRBD2 might be the D (7 bases). Germline assignment: CDR1 KGHDR and CDR2 SFDVKD. This CDR3 has 14 amino acids. Deletions cut 5 bases from V and 3 bases from J, with 11 bases between. The CDR3 DNA reads TGTGCCACCAGTGGAGAGGGGGGGACAGATACGCAGTATTTT. Translation: CATSGEGGTDTQYF.

In its sample, this clonotype was seen a few times. The V and J genes are TRBV6-2 or TRBV6-3 and TRBJ2-7; 7 bases match TRBD1. The V and J ends lost 5 bases and 2 bases, in that order; junction bases with no gene match: 6. The V gene's germline CDR1 is MNHEY and CDR2 SVGEGT. This CDR3 is 14 amino acids long. In DNA form, the CDR3 reads TGTGCCAGCAGTCGCACCGGGACAGCCTACGAGCAGTACTTC. As protein: CASSRTGTAYEQYF.

This clonotype showed up many times. The chain couples TRBV6-1 to TRBJ2-7; perhaps TRBD1 as D (6 bases). V lost 6 bases and J 3 bases, leaving 18 bases between the germline ends. The germline V gene has CDR1 MNHNS and CDR2 SASEGT. The CDR3 has 15 amino acids. CDR3 sequence reads: CASSLIRDKDYEQYF. The CDR3, as DNA: TGTGCCAGCAGCCTTATCCGGGACAAAGACTACGAGCAGTACTTC.

The J gene is TRBJ2-1, the V gene TRBV15; 9 bases match TRBD2. Trimming cost V 8 bases and J 4 bases; bases outside gene matches: 6. Germline V gene sequence: CDR1 LNHNV, CDR2 YYDKDF (reference sequence). This CDR3 has 14 residues. Here the CDR3 reads CATGASGAYNEQFF. The CDR3 nucleotides read TGTGCCACCGGGGCTAGCGGGGCATACAATGAGCAGTTCTTC.

This clonotype was seen ten or more times. V and J are TRBV18 and TRBJ2-2, with D possibly TRBD1 on 6 matching bases. The germline V and J ends were trimmed by 3 bases and 0 bases, with 11 bases remaining between them. The CDR3 length is 16 residues. Germline V lookup: CDR1 KGHSH, CDR2 LQKENI. In DNA form, the CDR3 reads TGTGCCAGCTCACCCCTGGCAGGGGCGAACACCGGGGAGCTGTTTTTT. Amino acid sequence: CASSPLAGANTGELFF.

This clonotype has only a few counts. V and J are TRBV5-1 and TRBJ2-7; 8 bases are shared with TRBD2. The V gene's germline CDR1 is SGHRS and CDR2 YFSETQ. CDR3 length: 15 amino acids. V trimming: 0 bases; J trimming: 3 bases; junction bases outside the gene matches: 5. CDR3 sequence reads: CASSLAGTRNYEQYF. As DNA, the CDR3 is TGCGCCAGCAGCTTGGCTGGGACTAGGAACTACGAGCAGTACTTC.

This clonotype was observed many times. The chain recombines TRBV7-9 with TRBJ2-5, with 10 bases that match TRBD2. The CDR3 is 15 amino acids. The ends lost 1 base at V and 2 bases at J; junction bases unmatched: 1. CDR1 SEHNR and CDR2 FQNEAQ come from the germline V gene (reference sequence). The CDR3 coding sequence is TGTGCCAGCAGCTTAGGGACTAGCGGACAAGAGACCCAGTACTTC. This codes for CASSLGTSGQETQYF.

This clonotype was counted a few times. This rearrangement joins TRBV7-2 to TRBJ2-7; either TRBD1 or TRBD2 may fit D (5 bases each). CDR1 SGHTA and CDR2 FQGNSA come from the germline V gene. The CDR3 loop spans 14 amino acids. V was trimmed by 5 bases and J by 5 bases, leaving 16 bases between them. The CDR3 loop is CASSTGTEWDEQYF. The CDR3 coding sequence is TGTGCCAGCAGCACCGGGACCGAATGGGACGAGCAGTACTTC.

The chain uses TRBV20-1 and TRBJ2-7; TRBD2 matches at 10 bases. The germline gives CDR1 DFQATT, CDR2 SNEGSKA (reference sequence). The CDR3 consists of 14 residues. V gave up 4 bases and J gave up 7 bases; unmatched junction bases: 10. The CDR3 nucleotides are TGCAGTGCTATCTTAGCGGGAGGCAGCTATGAGCAGTACTTC. Translated, it gives CSAILAGGSYEQYF.

About this clonotype: This may come from a read error, since a much larger clone is one base off. The chain uses TRBV7-9 and TRBJ2-4, with 9 bases matching TRBD1. The CDR3 length is 12 residues. Germline CDR1 SEHNR, CDR2 FQNEAQ (reference sequence). This chain's CDR3 is CARSPSTGGGYF. The CDR3 nucleotides are TGTGCCCGCAGCCCATCGACAGGGGGTGGGTACTTC.

About this clonotype itself: Possible read error: a much larger clone is one base away. The chain combines TRBV7-2 with TRBJ2-5; maybe TRBD2 (7 bases). CDR3 size: 17 residues. The V end was cut by 4 bases, the J end by 11 bases, with 29 bases between. Looked up from germline, CDR1 is SGHTA and CDR2 is FQGNSA. CDR3 nucleotides: TGTGCCAGCAGCTCCAAGGGGGGGGATGTGAGTGTCGATAAGCAGTACTTC. It specifies CASSSKGGDVSVDKQYF.

By share, this clonotype ranks as medium-sized (0.01 to 0.1%). J is TRBJ2-7 and V is TRBV4-3; TRBD2 might be the D (6 bases). The CDR3 consists of 19 residues. Trimming removed 0 bases at V and 1 base at J, with 22 bases between. Germline CDR1 LGHNA, CDR2 YSLEER. For the CDR3, the DNA is TGCGCCAGCAGCCAAGAAATTGGGGGGTCGGCAGGACTTTCCTACGAGCAGTACTTC. Translating it yields CASSQEIGGSAGLSYEQYF.

This chain uses TRBV5-1 with TRBJ2-3; D is perhaps TRBD1 or TRBD2 (6 bases each). This CDR3 spans 18 amino acids. The V gene lost 0 bases and the J gene lost 6 bases, with 23 bases spanning the gap. Germline assignment: CDR1 SGHRS and CDR2 YFSETQ. CDR3 DNA sequence: TGCGCCAGCAGCTTGGGCGGGACACCGGTTAGATTGGTCGATACGCAGTATTTT. Its translation: CASSLGGTPVRLVDTQYF.

This clonotype was seen only a few times. The chain uses TRBV5-5 and TRBJ2-7; tentatively, D is TRBD1 (5 bases). This CDR3 spans 14 amino acids. Germline values: CDR1 SGHKS, CDR2 YYEKEE (reference sequence). V was cut by 4 bases and J by 3 bases, with 14 bases left in between. CDR3 region: CASSPWTNYYEQYF. For the CDR3, the DNA is TGTGCCAGCAGCCCATGGACAAACTACTACGAGCAGTACTTC. Variable domain in full (rest from reference TRBV5-5 and TRBJ2-7): DAGVTQSPTHLIKTRGQQVTLRCSPISGHKSVSWYQQVLGQGPQFIFQYYEKEERGRGNFPDRFSARQFPNYSSELNVNALLLGDSALYLCASSPWTNYYEQYFGPGTRLTVT.

With regard to this clonotype: Being one base from a much bigger clone, this may be a read error. The chain uses TRBV12-3 or TRBV12-4 and TRBJ2-7; TRBD1 agrees at 8 bases. This CDR3 contains 19 residues. The V and J ends lost 7 bases and 0 bases, in that order; junction bases with no gene match: 20. The CDR3: CASKGGPLGQVGSSYEQYF. The CDR3 region has the DNA TGTGCCAGCAAGGGGGGACCTCTGGGACAGGTAGGGTCCTCCTACGAGCAGTACTTC.

The chain has TRBV28 and TRBJ2-7, with D perhaps TRBD2 (6 bases). Trimming cost V 3 bases and J 6 bases, with 18 bases left between them. The CDR3 has 15 residues. CDR1 and CDR2 (germline): MDHEN, SYDVKM. The CDR3 reads CASSLEAGNLGEQYF. In DNA, the CDR3 is TGTGCCAGCAGTTTGGAGGCGGGAAACTTGGGCGAGCAGTACTTC.

In DNA, the CDR3 is TGTGCCAGCAGTGCCGTTCCCGGGACGCCGGGGGGTGAGCAGTTCTTC. This gives the protein CASSAVPGTPGGEQFF. This chain links TRBV6-4 with TRBJ2-1, with 7 bases lining up with TRBD2. The CDR3 runs 16 residues. Losses at the gene ends were 4 bases for V and 9 bases for J; bases not matched to a gene: 15. CDR1 and CDR2 (germline): MRHNA, SNTAGT.

The sample holds a few counts of this clonotype. The V call is TRBV14, the J call TRBJ2-1; no firm D call. Germline-derived CDR1 and CDR2 are SGHDN and FVKESK. Trimming pared 0 bases from V and 4 bases from J, leaving 10 bases between. The CDR3 totals 15 residues. CDR3 nucleotides: TGTGCCAGCAGCCAAGATGGGTATACATACAATGAGCAGTTCTTC. It translates to CASSQDGYTYNEQFF.